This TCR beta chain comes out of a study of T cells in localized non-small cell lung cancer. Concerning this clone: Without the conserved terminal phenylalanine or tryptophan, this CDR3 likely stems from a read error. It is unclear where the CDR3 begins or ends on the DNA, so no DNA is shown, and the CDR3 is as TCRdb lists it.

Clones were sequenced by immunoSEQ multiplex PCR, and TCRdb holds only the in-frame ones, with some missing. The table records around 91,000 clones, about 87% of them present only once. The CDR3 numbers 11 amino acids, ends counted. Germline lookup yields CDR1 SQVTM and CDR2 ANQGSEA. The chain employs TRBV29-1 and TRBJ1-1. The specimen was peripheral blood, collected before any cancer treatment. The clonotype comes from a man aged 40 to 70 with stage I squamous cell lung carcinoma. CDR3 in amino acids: CSVHWDGLPLI.